This TCR beta chain came from a study of blood T cell repertoires in COVID-19. As for the study in general: The samples span acute and convalescent COVID-19 from the United States, Italy and Spain. PBMCs, B-cell-depleted T cells, or T cells were the source of the cDNA or gDNA that made up the material.

Original processing methods: Cell counts per sample came from amplifying reference gene primers. Only in-frame clones appear in the TCRdb table, and some are missing; sequencing was by immunoSEQ multiplex PCR. The V and J calls and clone size were taken over from that table, and D and trimming were inferred from the DNA. The repertoire holds 150,000 to 200,000 clones, about 86% seen once, with around 0.99% in the top ten. This clone was seen a single time. This CDR3 spans 15 amino acids. From germline, CDR1 is MDHEN and CDR2 SYDVKM. The V segment lost 6 bases and the J segment 2 bases; nucleotides outside the gene matches: 4.

The chain uses TRBV28 and TRBJ1-5, with 10 bases fitting TRBD1. The sequence came from a man younger than 35 with acute or convalescent COVID-19. Sequenced sample: peripheral blood. CDR3 in DNA: TGTGCCAGCAGACAGACAGGGGGCGGCAATCAGCCCCAGCATTTT. Protein: CASRQTGGGNQPQHF. The whole variable domain, remainder taken from reference TRBV28 and TRBJ1-5, is DVKVTQSSRYLVKRTGEKVFLECVQDMDHENMFWYRQDPGLGLRLIYFSYDVKMKEKGDIPEGYSVSREKKERFSLILESASTNQTSMYLCASRQTGGGNQPQHFGDGTRLSIL.